The 9 T cell receptor beta chains presented below share a single source sample, sequenced in a study of tissue T cells after allogeneic stem cell transplantation. Method: immunoSEQ multiplex PCR; TCRdb's copy keeps in-frame clones and lacks some. The repertoire holds about 43,000 clones, with around 90% as singletons. The material was blood, obtained before transplantation. These receptors were obtained from a woman aged 35 to 69 who later had graft-versus-host disease after an allogeneic stem cell transplant.

CDR3 protein: CATSRNRGAGYTF. The CDR3 coding sequence is TGTGCCACCAGCAGAAACAGGGGTGCAGGCTACACCTTC. The genes are TRBV15 and TRBJ1-2; TRBD1 matches 7 bases. The CDR3 loop spans 13 amino acids. The ends lost 2 bases at V and 8 bases at J; junction bases unmatched: 5. The V gene's germline CDR1 is LNHNV and CDR2 YYDKDF (reference sequence). Together with reference TRBV15 and TRBJ1-2, the CDR3 gives the full variable domain: DAMVIQNPRYQVTQFGKPVTLSCSQTLNHNVMYWYQQKSSQAPKLLFHYYDKDFNNEADTPDNFQSRRPNTSFCFLDIRSPGLGDTAMYLCATSRNRGAGYTFGSGTRLTVV.

This chain links TRBV7-9 with TRBJ1-2, with 8 nucleotides matching TRBD1. The CDR3 is 16 residues long. Trimming took 2 bases from V and 5 from J; bases not matched to a gene: 10. Per the germline V gene, CDR1 is SEHNR and CDR2 is FQNEAQ (reference sequence). The CDR3: CASSLSSGQVGYGYTF. DNA for the CDR3: TGTGCCAGCAGCTTATCCTCGGGACAGGTGGGGTATGGCTACACCTTC.

CDR3 nucleotides: TGTGCCAGCAGCCAAGAGGACAGTCCCTATGGCTACACCTTC. Protein: CASSQEDSPYGYTF. The chain uses TRBV21-1 and TRBJ1-2; TRBD1, as called in the table, went unchecked against the DNA. TRBV21-1 is listed as a pseudogene. The CDR3 contains 14 residues.

This clone was observed a single time. The V gene is TRBV9, the J gene TRBJ2-2; 7 bases fit TRBD1. The V and J ends lost 0 bases and 5 bases, in that order; junction bases with no gene match: 1. Germline CDR1 and CDR2: SGDLS and YYNGEE. CDR3 length: 14 amino acids. This CDR3 reads CASSVGDRTGELFF. CDR3 in DNA: TGTGCCAGCAGCGTAGGGGACAGAACCGGGGAGCTGTTTTTT.

This sequence joins TRBV6-2 or TRBV6-3 and TRBJ2-5; tentative D call: TRBD2 (6 bases). CDR1 and CDR2 (germline): MNHEY, SVGEGT. The CDR3 covers 14 residues. V was clipped by 4 bases and J by 4 bases, with 13 bases between them. The CDR3 sequence is CASSWAGTRETQYF. Here the CDR3 DNA reads TGTGCCAGCAGTTGGGCGGGAACCCGAGAGACCCAGTACTTC.

The table lists this clone with a count of one. CDR3 DNA sequence: TGTGCCATCAGTGGCGGTACTAGGGGAGGAATTAATGAAAAACTGTTTTTT. It translates to CAISGGTRGGINEKLFF. This rearrangement joins TRBV10-3 to TRBJ1-4; tentative D call: TRBD1 (5 bases). The CDR3 is 17 residues long. Deletions cut 4 bases from V and 4 bases from J, with 19 bases between. Germline V gives CDR1 ENHRY, CDR2 SYGVKD.

The gene calls are TRBV18 and TRBJ2-1; D is unclear. Looked up from germline, CDR1 is KGHSH and CDR2 is LQKENI. The CDR3 consists of 13 residues. Trimming removed 3 bases from V and 7 bases from J, with 10 bases in between. CDR3 residues: CASSPSLGNEQFF. The DNA of the CDR3 is TGTGCCAGCTCACCTTCGCTAGGGAATGAGCAGTTCTTC.

The chain links TRBV20-1 to TRBJ1-2; no clear D. CDR3 size: 11 residues. Germline lookup yields CDR1 DFQATT and CDR2 SNEGSKA (reference sequence). The ends were cut back, 0 bases at V and 4 bases at J, with 3 bases in the middle. CDR3 region: CSARDPYGYTF. As DNA, the CDR3 is TGCAGTGCTAGAGACCCCTATGGCTACACCTTC.

This chain links TRBV6-5 with TRBJ2-1; the match to TRBD2 covers 9 bases. This CDR3 spans 15 amino acids. Germline trimming cut 10 bases from V and 5 bases from J; bases unmatched to any gene: 12. Germline V gene lookup returns CDR1 MNHEY and CDR2 SVGAGI. CDR3 in DNA: TGTGCCATTAGCTGGAGGCTAGCGGGGCACAATGAGCAGTTCTTC. This gives the protein CAISWRLAGHNEQFF.